This T cell receptor beta chain appears in the sequencing data of a study of cytomegalovirus exposure and HLA in healthy donors. Overall study results and limits: The classifier, whose performance was assessed in both the original and validation cohorts, reportedly diagnosed cytomegalovirus status with high specificity and sensitivity.

Details on this clone: Its antigen is not identified.

PCR primers comprised 60 Vbeta and 13 Jbeta primers. Assay: immunoSEQ multiplex PCR; the TCRdb copy retains only in-frame clones and omits some. In the table there are about 120,000 clones, more than 70% of which are singletons. V gave up 3 bases and J gave up 1 base; unmatched junction bases: 4. Germline V gene lookup returns CDR1 LNHDA and CDR2 SQIVND (reference sequence). The CDR3 runs 15 residues. The receptor's source is a man between 25 and 39 years old in good health and CMV-seronegative. The sample was PBMCs. The rearrangement links TRBV19 to TRBJ1-1; 8 bases match TRBD1. The CDR3 region is CASSIRGQGNTEAFF. DNA of the CDR3: TGTGCCAGTAGTATCAGGGGGCAGGGGAACACTGAAGCTTTCTTT.